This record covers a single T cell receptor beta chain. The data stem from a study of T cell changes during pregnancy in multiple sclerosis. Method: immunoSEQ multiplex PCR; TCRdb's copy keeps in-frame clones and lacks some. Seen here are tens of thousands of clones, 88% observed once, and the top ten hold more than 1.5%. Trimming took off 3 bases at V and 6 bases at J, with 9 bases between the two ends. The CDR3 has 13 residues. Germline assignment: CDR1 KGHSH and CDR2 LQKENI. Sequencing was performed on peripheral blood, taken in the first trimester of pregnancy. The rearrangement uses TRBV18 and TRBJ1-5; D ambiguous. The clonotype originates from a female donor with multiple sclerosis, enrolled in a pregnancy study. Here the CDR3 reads CASSPATGQPQHF. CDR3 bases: TGTGCCAGCTCACCGGCGACGGGTCAGCCCCAGCATTTT. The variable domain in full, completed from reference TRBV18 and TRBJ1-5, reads NAGVMQNPRHLVRRRGQEARLRCSPMKGHSHVYWYRQLPEEGLKFMVYLQKENIIDESGMPKERFSAEFPKEGPSILRIQQVVRGDSAAYFCASSPATGQPQHFGDGTRLSIL.